Below are 23 T cell receptor beta chains sequenced from a single sample in a study of T cells in Graves' hyperthyroidism and ophthalmopathy. It was RNA transcripts that yielded the amplified TCR beta CDR3 regions. First-round RT-PCR of the TCR CDR3 relied on the HTBI primer set. Using its own MiXCR run on the multiplex PCR reads, TCRdb lists one record per CDR3 protein. The sample lists about 360,000 distinct CDR3 sequences, 19% occurring once. The specimen sequenced was blood. Receptors originate from a woman aged 18 to 35 with Graves' hyperthyroidism.

In this sample, this clonotype turned up a few times. The chain recombines TRBV12-3 or TRBV12-4 with TRBJ1-1; D not resolved. This CDR3 contains 14 residues. The germline V and J ends were trimmed by 6 bases and 6 bases, with 17 bases remaining between them. This CDR3 reads CASSRTWAGAEAFF. In DNA, the CDR3 is TGTGCCAGCAGCCGAACTTGGGCAGGAGCTGAAGCTTTCTTT.

In this sample, this clonotype turned up many times. The chain couples TRBV2 to TRBJ2-7; TRBD1 is a possible D gene (5 bases). The CDR3 runs to 11 residues. CDR1 is SNHLY and CDR2 is FYNNEI in the germline V gene. Trimming left V 9 bases short and J 0 bases short, with 6 bases between. The CDR3 bases are TGTGCCAGTGACAGCTCCTACGAGCAGTACTTC. It is translated as CASDSSYEQYF.

At least ten counts were recorded for this clonotype. The chain recombines TRBV6-1 with TRBJ2-4, with a tentative D call TRBD2 (6 bases). CDR1 is MNHNS, CDR2 SASEGT, per germline. V shed 3 bases and J shed 9 bases, with 6 bases lying between them. The CDR3 is 11 residues long. DNA of the CDR3: TGTGCCAGCAGTGACGGGGGCATTCAGTACTTC. Its protein product is CASSDGGIQYF.

This clonotype was detected many times. This chain connects TRBV7-9 to TRBJ1-1; D is undetermined. V lost 3 bases and J 0 bases, leaving 8 bases between the germline ends. This CDR3 is built from 14 residues. Germline CDR1 SEHNR, CDR2 FQNEAQ (reference sequence). The CDR3 region is CASSFLGMNTEAFF. In nucleotides, the CDR3 is TGTGCCAGCAGCTTCTTGGGGATGAACACTGAAGCTTTCTTT.

This clonotype was seen ten or more times. J is TRBJ1-2 and V is TRBV7-9; tentative D call: TRBD1 (6 bases). Looked up from germline, CDR1 is SEHNR and CDR2 is FQNEAQ (reference sequence). The CDR3 length is 14 residues. Trimming stripped 4 bases from V and 1 base from J, with 10 bases between. CDR3 in amino acids: CASSSSGVNYGYTF. In nucleotides, the CDR3 is TGTGCCAGCAGCTCCTCAGGGGTTAACTATGGCTACACCTTC.

The sample holds many counts of this clonotype. The chain couples TRBV19 to TRBJ1-2; 7 bases are shared with TRBD1. Germline V gives CDR1 LNHDA, CDR2 SQIVND (reference sequence). The ends lost 6 bases at V and 3 bases at J; junction bases unmatched: 7. This CDR3 contains 14 residues. CDR3 in amino acids: CASSGTATDYGYTF. In DNA form, the CDR3 reads TGTGCCAGTAGCGGGACAGCCACCGACTATGGCTACACCTTC.

J is TRBJ2-2 and V is TRBV5-5, with 7 positions matching TRBD2. The length of the CDR3 is 16 residues. Germline loops: CDR1 SGHKS, CDR2 YYEKEE (reference sequence). The junction had 9 bases not matched to a gene; V was cut back by 3 bases and J by 4 bases. The CDR3 DNA reads as TGTGCCAGCAGCTGGAGTCCCGGGGGGATCACCGGGGAGCTGTTTTTT. Its translation is CASSWSPGGITGELFF.

Ten or more counts support this clonotype. The chain employs TRBV5-1 and TRBJ2-2, with D tentatively TRBD1 (6 bases). Trimming removed 0 bases at V and 6 bases at J, with 12 bases between. There are 15 residues in the CDR3. Germline lookup yields CDR1 SGHRS and CDR2 YFSETQ. For the CDR3, the DNA is TGCGCCAGCAGCTTGGGGCAGGGGAGACCCGGGGAGCTGTTTTTT. Protein sequence: CASSLGQGRPGELFF.

In its sample, this clonotype was seen many times. The V and J genes are TRBV5-4 and TRBJ2-5; TRBD2 matches at 9 bases. V was pared by 4 bases and J by 2 bases, with 9 bases of the junction left unmatched. CDR3 length: 16 residues. The V gene's germline CDR1 is SGHNT and CDR2 YYREEE (reference sequence). This chain's CDR3 is CASSPERTSAQETQYF. Written as DNA, the CDR3 is TGTGCCAGCAGCCCGGAAAGGACTAGCGCACAAGAGACCCAGTACTTC.

This clonotype was counted at least ten times. The gene calls are TRBV2 and TRBJ1-5, with 8 positions matching TRBD1. CDR3 length: 14 amino acids. The J segment lost 2 bases and the V segment lost 6 bases, leaving 3 bases of the junction unmatched. Germline V lookup: CDR1 SNHLY, CDR2 FYNNEI. In nucleotides, the CDR3 is TGTGCCAGCAGCAGGGGGCGAGGCAATCAGCCCCAGCATTTT. Amino acid sequence: CASSRGRGNQPQHF.

This clonotype was found many times. This chain connects TRBV12-3 or TRBV12-4 to TRBJ1-5, with no clear D. The CDR3 consists of 18 residues. V lost 2 bases and J 7 bases, leaving 24 bases between the germline ends. For the CDR3, the DNA is TGTGCCAGCAGTTTACCCCCCGGTAGTGGCTGGCGCTGGCAGCCCCAGCATTTT. The encoded protein is CASSLPPGSGWRWQPQHF.

This clonotype was observed at least ten times. This chain uses TRBV28 with TRBJ2-7, with D possibly being TRBD2 (5 bases). CDR3 length: 13 residues. Deletions cut 5 bases from V and 4 bases from J, with 12 bases between. Looked up from germline, CDR1 is MDHEN and CDR2 is SYDVKM. The CDR3 region has the DNA TGTGCCAGCAGTCGGAGGAGCGGATACGAGCAGTACTTC. Protein sequence: CASSRRSGYEQYF.

This clonotype was recorded at least ten times. The chain employs TRBV12-3 or TRBV12-4 and TRBJ1-3; D unclear. Trimming removed 1 base from V and 0 bases from J, with 7 bases in between. The length of the CDR3 is 15 residues. This chain's CDR3 is CASSLGTASGNTIYF. The CDR3 region has the DNA TGTGCCAGCAGTTTAGGCACAGCCTCTGGAAACACCATATATTTT.

This clonotype has ten or more counts. J is TRBJ1-1 and V is TRBV3-1; D perhaps matches TRBD1 (5 bases). The CDR3 covers 14 residues. V lost 4 bases and J lost 5, with 14 bases in between. The germline V gene encodes CDR1 LGHDT and CDR2 YNNKEL (reference sequence). CDR3 nucleotides: TGTGCCAGCAGCCTCGGCAGGGTAGAGACTGAAGCTTTCTTT. Amino acids: CASSLGRVETEAFF.

This clonotype was seen more than once but under ten times. The V and J genes are TRBV11-3 and TRBJ2-5; tentative D call: TRBD2 (5 bases). V shed 1 base and J shed 5 bases, with 11 bases lying between them. The V gene's germline CDR1 is SGHNT and CDR2 YENEEA. The CDR3 loop spans 14 amino acids. In DNA form, the CDR3 reads TGTGCCAGCAGCTTAGGGCAAAGAGGGGAGACCCAGTACTTC. Its protein product is CASSLGQRGETQYF. Full variable domain (outside the CDR3, taken from reference TRBV11-3 and TRBJ2-5): EAGVVQSPRYKIIEKKQPVAFWCNPISGHNTLYWYLQNLGQGPELLIRYENEEAVDDSQLPKDRFSAERLKGVDSTLKIQPAELGDSAVYLCASSLGQRGETQYFGPGTRLLVL.

This clonotype was seen repeatedly, ten times or more. The chain combines TRBV12-3 or TRBV12-4 with TRBJ2-2, with D tentatively TRBD2 (5 bases). This CDR3 contains 14 residues. Trimming cost V 10 bases and J 2 bases, with 14 bases left between them. The CDR3, as DNA: TGTGCCATAGACACCGGGGTAAACACCGGGGAGCTGTTTTTT. Amino acid sequence: CAIDTGVNTGELFF.

This clonotype showed up many times. The chain is built from TRBV28 and TRBJ1-2; D call uncertain. The CDR3 totals 16 residues. Germline lookup yields CDR1 MDHEN and CDR2 SYDVKM. Deletions cut 2 bases from V and 5 bases from J, with 18 bases between. In nucleotides, the CDR3 is TGTGCCAGCAGTTTAGGAGGCGGCGCGGAAATTTATGGCTACACCTTC. It yields the protein CASSLGGGAEIYGYTF.

The rearrangement uses TRBV2 and TRBJ2-2; D is uncertain. The CDR3 sequence is 13 residues long. CDR1 and CDR2 from the germline V gene are SNHLY and FYNNEI. Trimming took 8 bases from V and 8 from J, leaving 15 bases between them. This chain's CDR3 is CASGIPVAGELFF. CDR3 nucleotide sequence: TGTGCCAGCGGGATTCCAGTGGCTGGGGAGCTGTTTTTT.

This clonotype was seen a few times. Being one base from a much bigger clone, this may be a read error. The chain combines TRBV2 with TRBJ2-2; 11 bases agree with TRBD2. J gave up 7 bases and V 4 bases, and 11 bases lay outside the gene matches. This CDR3 has 17 residues. Germline loops: CDR1 SNHLY, CDR2 FYNNEI. This chain's CDR3 is CASSGGSGGAVYGELFF. CDR3 DNA sequence: TGTGCCAGCAGTGGTGGTAGCGGGGGGGCGGTTTACGGGGAGCTGTTTTTT.

This chain links TRBV6-5 with TRBJ2-7; weak D call: TRBD1 (5 bases). CDR3 length: 14 residues. Germline assignment: CDR1 MNHEY and CDR2 SVGAGI. Trimming left V 4 bases short and J 2 bases short, with 12 bases between. CDR3 residues: CASSSGASPYEQYF. CDR3 coding DNA: TGTGCCAGCAGTTCTGGGGCCAGCCCCTACGAGCAGTACTTC.

This clonotype appeared many times. This chain joins TRBV2 and TRBJ1-2; D not certain. Germline lookup yields CDR1 SNHLY and CDR2 FYNNEI. V was trimmed by 4 bases and J by 5 bases, leaving 2 bases between them. The CDR3 runs to 10 residues. CDR3 in DNA: TGTGCCAGCAGTGCTTATGGCTACACCTTC. It codes for CASSAYGYTF.

This clonotype has a count of ten or more. This chain joins TRBV27 and TRBJ2-7; the D call may be TRBD1 or TRBD2 (5 bases each). CDR3 length: 14 amino acids. With 4 bases removed from V and 4 bases from J, the gap between germline ends came to 14 bases. Germline V lookup: CDR1 MNHEY, CDR2 SMNVEV (reference sequence). The CDR3 DNA reads TGTGCCAGCAGTTCGGCCCAGGGCGGGTACGAGCAGTACTTC. This sequence encodes CASSSAQGGYEQYF.

The sample holds many counts of this clonotype. V gene TRBV11-2 combines with J gene TRBJ2-6; D unresolved. There are 14 residues in the CDR3. V lost 7 bases and J lost 2, with 9 bases in between. Germline V gene data show CDR1 as SGHAT and CDR2 as FQNNGV. CDR3 protein: CASKPRPGANVLTF. The CDR3 nucleotides read TGTGCCAGCAAACCACGGCCTGGGGCCAACGTCCTGACTTTC.